This TCR beta chain emerged from a study of cytomegalovirus exposure and HLA in healthy donors. The PCR contained 60 Vbeta and 13 Jbeta primers. Clones were sequenced by immunoSEQ multiplex PCR, and TCRdb holds only the in-frame ones, with some missing. The data contain about 160,000 clones, 65% to 80% of them singletons. Source material: PBMCs. The TCR was taken from a middle-aged man in good health and CMV-seronegative.

The CDR3, as DNA: TGTGCCAGCAGTCGGACAGACGGCGGGAGGTTAGGTGAGCAGTTCTTC. It codes for CASSRTDGGRLGEQFF. V and J are TRBV28 and TRBJ2-1; TRBD2 matches at 8 bases. V shed 5 bases, J shed 9 bases, and the junction held 15 bases outside the gene matches. Germline CDR1 reads MDHEN; CDR2 reads SYDVKM. The CDR3 has 16 residues.